These T cell receptor beta chains were read from a single sample in a study of cytomegalovirus exposure and HLA in healthy donors. TCRdb keeps only in-frame clones here, not all; method: immunoSEQ multiplex PCR. The table has about 200,000 clones, less than 90% seen once; the top ten hold roughly 5.5%. Sequencing was performed on PBMCs. The receptors were sampled from a young woman in good health and CMV-seronegative. Each CDR3 is given with its conserved first and last residue. Each record gives: D gene, clone size, J gene, V gene, CDR3 DNA, CDR3 protein. A D gene is named only where the DNA matches it firmly. Part of the rows lack a size; the others show once, few, many or a class for expanded clones.

.	.	TRBJ2-1	TRBV6-5	TGTGCCAGCAGCTCGCCATCCTACAATGAGCAGTTCTTC	CASSSPSYNEQFF
.	.	TRBJ1-4	TRBV2	TGTGCCAGCAGGACAGATAGTAATGAAAAACTGTTTTTT	CASRTDSNEKLFF
.	.	TRBJ2-2	TRBV2	TGTGCCAGCAGTGAATTGAAGGGCACCGGGGAGCTGTTTTTT	CASSELKGTGELFF
.	once	TRBJ1-2	TRBV21-1	TGTGCCAGCAGCAAAGAACCTTCCTATGGCTACACCTTC	CASSKEPSYGYTF
.	.	TRBJ1-2	TRBV4-1	TGCGCCAGCAGCCAAGAGGGACACTGGGGCTACACCTTC	CASSQEGHWGYTF
TRBD1	.	TRBJ2-5	TRBV27	TGTGCCAGCAGTTCTCCGAGGACAGGGAAAGAGACCCAGTACTTC	CASSSPRTGKETQYF
TRBD1	.	TRBJ2-2	TRBV6-1	TGTGCCAGCAGTGGACAGGGGAACACCGGGGAGCTGTTTTTT	CASSGQGNTGELFF
.	.	TRBJ1-2	TRBV30	TGTGCCTGGGGGAAAGTTACTAACTATGGCTACACCTTC	CAWGKVTNYGYTF
.	.	TRBJ1-1	TRBV27	TGTGCCAGCAGTTTCGGAGGGGGCACTGAAGCTTTCTTT	CASSFGGGTEAFF
TRBD2	.	TRBJ2-7	TRBV28	TGTGCCAGCAGTTTAGATAGTGCGGGAGCCCTCTCCTACGAGCAGTACTTC	CASSLDSAGALSYEQYF
.	medium-sized	TRBJ1-4	TRBV6-1	TGTGCCAGCAGTGTCGGTGGAGGCGAGGAAAAACTGTTTTTT	CASSVGGGEEKLFF
.	once	TRBJ2-1	TRBV7-6	TGTGCCAGCAGCTTAAGGCGCCCTGGGAATGAGCAGTTCTTC	CASSLRRPGNEQFF
.	.	TRBJ1-5	TRBV2	TGTGCCAGCAGTGAGACGGCTACAGGTGTCGTCGGGGGTCAGCCCCAGCATTTT	CASSETATGVVGGQPQHF
.	.	TRBJ2-3	TRBV30	TGTGCCTGGAGTGTACGGGGGGATACGCAGTATTTT	CAWSVRGDTQYF
.	.	TRBJ1-6	TRBV4-2	TGTGCCAGCAGCCAAGACGGAGGGGGGACATTCGGAAGCTCCTATAATTCACCCCTCCACTTT	CASSQDGGGTFGSSYNSPLHF
TRBD2	.	TRBJ2-7	TRBV11-2	TGTGCCAGCAGCTTAGAACGCGGGAGCCTGAGCTACGAGCAGTACTTC	CASSLERGSLSYEQYF
.	once	TRBJ1-5	TRBV28	TGTGCCAGCAGGCCCGCGGGGCAATCAGCCCAGCATTTT	CASRPAGQSAQHF
TRBD2	.	TRBJ2-1	TRBV27	TGTGCCAGCAGTCTTAGCGGGAGGGCCTTGGGTGAGCAGTTCTTC	CASSLSGRALGEQFF
.	.	TRBJ2-6	TRBV5-4	TGTGCCAGCAGACCTAGGGGTTCTGGGGCCAACGTCCTGACTTTC	CASRPRGSGANVLTF
.	.	TRBJ1-2	TRBV6-1	TGTGCCACCAGTGAAGGGGACTATGGCTACACCTTC	CATSEGDYGYTF
.	.	TRBJ2-2	TRBV6-1	TGTGCCAGCAGTGATAACGCCGGGGAGCTGTTTTTT	CASSDNAGELFF
.	.	TRBJ1-1	TRBV7-2	TGTGCCAGCAGCTTGTCGCCAGGGAGCCTCACTGAAGCTTTCTTT	CASSLSPGSLTEAFF
TRBD2	.	TRBJ2-1	TRBV27	TGTGCCAGCAGTTCCTCTCGACTAGCGAATTACAATGAGCAGTTCTTC	CASSSSRLANYNEQFF
TRBD2	.	TRBJ2-5	TRBV6-1	TGTGCCAGCAGCAATAGCGGGCGCCGGGAGACCCAGTACTTC	CASSNSGRRETQYF
TRBD1	.	TRBJ2-2	TRBV11-2	TGTGCCAGCAGCGCCCGGACAGGGGACCTGAACACCGGGGAGCTGTTTTTT	CASSARTGDLNTGELFF